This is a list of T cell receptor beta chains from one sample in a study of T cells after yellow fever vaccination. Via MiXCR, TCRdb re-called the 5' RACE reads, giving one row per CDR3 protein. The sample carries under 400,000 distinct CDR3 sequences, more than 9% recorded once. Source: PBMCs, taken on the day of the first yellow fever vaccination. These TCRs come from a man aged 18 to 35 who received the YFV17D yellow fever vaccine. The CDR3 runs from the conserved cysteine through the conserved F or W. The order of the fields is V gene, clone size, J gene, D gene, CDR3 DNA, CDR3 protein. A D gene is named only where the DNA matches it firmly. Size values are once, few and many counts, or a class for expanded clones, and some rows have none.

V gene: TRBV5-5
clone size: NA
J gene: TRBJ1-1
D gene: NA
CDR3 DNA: TGTGCCAGCAGCCCACCCCCAATGAGCACTGAAGCTTTCTTT
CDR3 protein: CASSPPPMSTEAFF

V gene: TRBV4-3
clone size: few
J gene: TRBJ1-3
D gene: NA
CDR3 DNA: TGCGCCAGCAGCCGAACAGGGTCTGGAAACACCATATATTTT
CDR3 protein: CASSRTGSGNTIYF

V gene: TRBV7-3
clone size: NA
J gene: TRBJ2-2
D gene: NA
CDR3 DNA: TGTGCCAGCAGCTCCGAGGTGAACACCGGGGAGCTGTTTTTT
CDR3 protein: CASSSEVNTGELFF

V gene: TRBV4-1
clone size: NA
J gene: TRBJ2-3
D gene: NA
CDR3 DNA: TGCGCCAGCAGCCAAGTCGGCGCAGGGTGGGACCCCACAGATACGCAGTATTTT
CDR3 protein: CASSQVGAGWDPTDTQYF

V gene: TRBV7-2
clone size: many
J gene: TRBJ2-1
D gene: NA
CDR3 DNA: TGTGCCAGCAGCTTGTCCCAAGGGAATGAGCAGTTCTTC
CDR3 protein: CASSLSQGNEQFF

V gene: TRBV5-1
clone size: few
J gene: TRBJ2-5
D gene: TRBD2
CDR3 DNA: TGCGCCAGCAGCCCCCGGCTAGCGGGGCGGGAGACCCAGTACTTC
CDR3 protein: CASSPRLAGRETQYF

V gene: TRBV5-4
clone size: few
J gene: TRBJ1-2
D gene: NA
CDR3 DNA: TGTGCCAGCAGCTTGGACGCCGGGGGCTACACCTTC
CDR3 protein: CASSLDAGGYTF

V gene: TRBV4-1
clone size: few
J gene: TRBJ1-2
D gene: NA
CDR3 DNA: TGCGCCAGCAGCCAAACCCCCGGGACGGAATATGGCTACACCTTC
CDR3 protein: CASSQTPGTEYGYTF

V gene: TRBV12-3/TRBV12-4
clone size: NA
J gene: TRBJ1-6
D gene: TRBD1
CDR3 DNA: TGTGCCAGCAGCCGGACAGGGGTTCCACCCCTCCACTTT
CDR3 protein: CASSRTGVPPLHF

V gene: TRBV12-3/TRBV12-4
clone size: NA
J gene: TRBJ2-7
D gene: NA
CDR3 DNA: TGTGCCAGCAGTTTAGGCCTAGGGAGCGAGCAGTACTTC
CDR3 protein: CASSLGLGSEQYF

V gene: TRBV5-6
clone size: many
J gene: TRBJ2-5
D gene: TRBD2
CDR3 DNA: TGTGCCAGCAGCGACATGGGACTAGCGGGCTTCCAAGAGACCCAGTACTTC
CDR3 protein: CASSDMGLAGFQETQYF

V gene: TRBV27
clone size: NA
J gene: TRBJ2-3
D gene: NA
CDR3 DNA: TGTGCCAGCAGTTTCTCCGGGCCTGAGTCTCATACGCAGTATTTT
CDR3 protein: CASSFSGPESHTQYF

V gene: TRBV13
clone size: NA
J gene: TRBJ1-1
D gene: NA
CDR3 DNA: TGTGCCAGCTCTTGGGGCGTCGGTGAAGCTTTCTTT
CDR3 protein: CASSWGVGEAFF

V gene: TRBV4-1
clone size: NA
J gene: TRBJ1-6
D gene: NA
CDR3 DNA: TGCGCCAGCAGCCAATCAGGAGCGCAAACACCCCTCCACTTT
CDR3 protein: CASSQSGAQTPLHF

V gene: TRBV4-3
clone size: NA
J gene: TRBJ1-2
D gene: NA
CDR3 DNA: TGCGCCAGCAACCAAGATAGATCGGGAGAGCGTGGCTACACCTTC
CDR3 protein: CASNQDRSGERGYTF

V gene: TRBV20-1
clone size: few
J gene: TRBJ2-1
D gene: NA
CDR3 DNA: TGCAGTGCCGCCGGGACCGATGCGTACAATGAGCAGTTCTTC
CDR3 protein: CSAAGTDAYNEQFF

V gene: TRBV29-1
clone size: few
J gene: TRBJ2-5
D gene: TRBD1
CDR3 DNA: TGCAGCGTCGTGGGGACAGGGGTTGAAGAAGAGACCCAGTACTTC
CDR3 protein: CSVVGTGVEEETQYF

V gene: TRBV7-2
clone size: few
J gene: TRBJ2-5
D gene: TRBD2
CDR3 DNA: TGTGCCAGGGGGAGGGCAGTCGAACAAGAGACCCAGTACTTC
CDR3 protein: CARGRAVEQETQYF

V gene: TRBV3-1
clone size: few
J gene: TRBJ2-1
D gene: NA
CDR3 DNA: TGTGCCAGCAGCCAAGCAGGGTCTGATGAGCAGTTCTTC
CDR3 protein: CASSQAGSDEQFF

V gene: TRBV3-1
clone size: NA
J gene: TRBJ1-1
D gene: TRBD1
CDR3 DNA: TGTGCCAGCAACGTACAGGGGGCTTACACTGAAGCTTTCTTT
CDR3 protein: CASNVQGAYTEAFF

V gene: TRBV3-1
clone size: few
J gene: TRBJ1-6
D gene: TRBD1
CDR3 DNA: TGTGCCAGCAGCCAAGGGCGACAGGGTACTTCACCCCTCCACTTT
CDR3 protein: CASSQGRQGTSPLHF

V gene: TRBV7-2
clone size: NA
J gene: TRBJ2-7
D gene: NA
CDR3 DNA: TGTGCCAGCAGCTTGGGACTGGGGAGCTCCTACGAGCAGTACTTC
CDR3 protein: CASSLGLGSSYEQYF

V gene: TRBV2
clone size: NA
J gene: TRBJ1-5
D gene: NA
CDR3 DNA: TGTGCCAGCAGTTATCGTCAGGGACTCGGACAGCCCCAGCATTTT
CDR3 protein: CASSYRQGLGQPQHF

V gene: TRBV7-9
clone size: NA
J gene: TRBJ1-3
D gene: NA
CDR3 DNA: TGTGCCAGCAGCTTGTTACTGGCCGGAAACACCATATATTTT
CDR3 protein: CASSLLLAGNTIYF

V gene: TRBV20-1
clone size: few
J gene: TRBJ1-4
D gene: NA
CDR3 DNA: TGCAGTGGAAGTGCAACTAATGAAAAACTGTTTTTT
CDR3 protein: CSGSATNEKLFF

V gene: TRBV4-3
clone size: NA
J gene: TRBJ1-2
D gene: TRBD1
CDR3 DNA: TGCGCCAGCAGCCAGGAGACAGGGCGACACACCTTC
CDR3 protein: CASSQETGRHTF

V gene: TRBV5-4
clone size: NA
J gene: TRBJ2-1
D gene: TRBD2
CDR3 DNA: TGTGCCATTAGGACTAGCCCCCAGGGAGAGCAGTTCTTC
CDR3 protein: CAIRTSPQGEQFF

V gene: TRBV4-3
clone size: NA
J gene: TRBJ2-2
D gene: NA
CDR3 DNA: TGCGCCAGCAGCCAGTCCACGTATACGGCCACGAACACCGGGGAGCTGTTTTTT
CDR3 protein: CASSQSTYTATNTGELFF

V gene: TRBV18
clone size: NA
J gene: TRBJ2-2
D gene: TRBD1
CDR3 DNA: TGTGCCAGCTCACTTCCCGGGACAGGGAACACCGGGGAGCTGTTTTTT
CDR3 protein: CASSLPGTGNTGELFF

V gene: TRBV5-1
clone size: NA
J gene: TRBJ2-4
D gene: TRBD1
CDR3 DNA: TGCGCCAGCAGCGGGAACAGGGGGCTCGAAAACATTCAGTACTTC
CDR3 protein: CASSGNRGLENIQYF

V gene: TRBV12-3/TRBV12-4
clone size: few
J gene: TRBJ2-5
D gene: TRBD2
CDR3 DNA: TGTGCCAGCAGTCCGCTACTAGCGGGGGACCAAGAGACCCAGTACTTC
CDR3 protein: CASSPLLAGDQETQYF

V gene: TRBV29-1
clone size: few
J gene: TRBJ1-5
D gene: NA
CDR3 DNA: TGCAGCGTAGATGATGGGAATCAGCCCCAGCATTTT
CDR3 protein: CSVDDGNQPQHF

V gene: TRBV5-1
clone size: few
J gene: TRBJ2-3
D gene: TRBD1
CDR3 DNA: TGCGCCAGCAGCGGGAACAGGGGCGGGGATACGCAGTATTTT
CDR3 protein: CASSGNRGGDTQYF

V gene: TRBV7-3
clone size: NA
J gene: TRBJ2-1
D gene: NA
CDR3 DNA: TGTGCCAGCAGCTTAAAGGGCGGGGTCTCCTACAATGAGCAGTTCTTC
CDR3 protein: CASSLKGGVSYNEQFF

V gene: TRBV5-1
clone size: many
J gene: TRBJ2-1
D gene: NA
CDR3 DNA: TGCGCCAGCAGCATAGGACAGAGCTCCTACAATGAGCAGTTCTTC
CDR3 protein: CASSIGQSSYNEQFF